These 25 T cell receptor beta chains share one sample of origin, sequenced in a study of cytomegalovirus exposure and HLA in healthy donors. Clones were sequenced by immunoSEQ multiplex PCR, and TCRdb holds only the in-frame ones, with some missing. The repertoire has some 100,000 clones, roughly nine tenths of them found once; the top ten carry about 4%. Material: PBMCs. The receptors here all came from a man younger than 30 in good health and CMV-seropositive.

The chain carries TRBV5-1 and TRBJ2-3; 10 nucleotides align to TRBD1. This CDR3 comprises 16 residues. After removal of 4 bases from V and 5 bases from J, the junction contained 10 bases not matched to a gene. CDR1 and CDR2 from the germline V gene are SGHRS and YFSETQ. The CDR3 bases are TGCGCCAGCAGCCCCGACAGGGGGCGCCGTGGAGATACGCAGTATTTT. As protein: CASSPDRGRRGDTQYF.

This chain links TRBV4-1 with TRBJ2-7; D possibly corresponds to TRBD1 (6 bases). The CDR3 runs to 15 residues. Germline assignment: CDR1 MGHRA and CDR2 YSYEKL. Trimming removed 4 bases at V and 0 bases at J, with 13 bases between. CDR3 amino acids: CASSRLRQASYEQYF. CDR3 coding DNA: TGCGCCAGCAGCCGACTTCGACAGGCCTCCTACGAGCAGTACTTC.

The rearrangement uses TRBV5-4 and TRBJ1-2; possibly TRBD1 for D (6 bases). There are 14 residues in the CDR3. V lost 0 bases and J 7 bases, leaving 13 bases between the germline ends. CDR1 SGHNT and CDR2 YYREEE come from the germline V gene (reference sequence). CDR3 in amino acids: CASSLAAGAPGYTF. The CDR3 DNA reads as TGTGCCAGCAGCTTGGCGGCAGGGGCACCTGGCTACACCTTC.

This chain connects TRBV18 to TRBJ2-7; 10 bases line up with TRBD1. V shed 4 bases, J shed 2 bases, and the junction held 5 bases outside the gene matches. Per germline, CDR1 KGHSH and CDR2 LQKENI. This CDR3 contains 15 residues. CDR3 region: CASSQGQGGTYEQYF. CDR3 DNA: TGTGCCAGCTCACAAGGACAGGGGGGGACCTACGAGCAGTACTTC.

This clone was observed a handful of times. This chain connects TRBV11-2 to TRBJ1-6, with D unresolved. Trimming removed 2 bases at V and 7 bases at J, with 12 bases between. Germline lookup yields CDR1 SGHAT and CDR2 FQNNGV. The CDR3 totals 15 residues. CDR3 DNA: TGTGCCAGCAGCTTAAAACGGGGTCCGAATTCACCCCTCCACTTT. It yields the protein CASSLKRGPNSPLHF.

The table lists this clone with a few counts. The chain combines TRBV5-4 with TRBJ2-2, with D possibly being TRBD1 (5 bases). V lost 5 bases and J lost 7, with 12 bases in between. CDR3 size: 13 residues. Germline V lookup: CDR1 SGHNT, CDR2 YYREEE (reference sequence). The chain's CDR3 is CASSGARNGELFF. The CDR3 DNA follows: TGTGCCAGCAGTGGGGCAAGAAACGGGGAGCTGTTTTTT.

CDR3 nucleotide sequence: TGTGCCAGCAGCCCCTCTATAAGCCAGCCCCAGCATTTT. It codes for CASSPSISQPQHF. The chain combines TRBV7-9 with TRBJ1-5, with D unresolved. CDR1 and CDR2 (germline): SEHNR, FQNEAQ (reference sequence). The V gene lost 5 bases and the J gene lost 7 bases, with 12 bases spanning the gap. This CDR3 region has 13 residues.

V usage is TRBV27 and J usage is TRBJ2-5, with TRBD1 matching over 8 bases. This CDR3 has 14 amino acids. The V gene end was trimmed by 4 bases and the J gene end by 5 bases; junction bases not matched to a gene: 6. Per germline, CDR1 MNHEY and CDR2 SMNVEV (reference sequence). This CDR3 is CASSSQGQAETQYF. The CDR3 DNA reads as TGTGCCAGCAGTTCCCAGGGACAGGCCGAGACCCAGTACTTC.

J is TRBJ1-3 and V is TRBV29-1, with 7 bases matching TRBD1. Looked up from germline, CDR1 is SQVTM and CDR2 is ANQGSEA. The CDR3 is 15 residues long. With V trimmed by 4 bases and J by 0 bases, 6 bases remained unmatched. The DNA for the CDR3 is TGCAGCGTTGGAGGGGGCCAACGCTCTGGAAACACCATATATTTT. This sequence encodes CSVGGGQRSGNTIYF.

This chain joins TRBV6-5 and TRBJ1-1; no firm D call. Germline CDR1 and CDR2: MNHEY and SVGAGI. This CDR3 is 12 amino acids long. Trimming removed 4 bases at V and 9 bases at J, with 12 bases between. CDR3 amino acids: CASSSPGGQAFF. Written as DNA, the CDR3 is TGTGCCAGCAGTTCCCCAGGTGGGCAAGCTTTCTTT.

CDR3 amino acids: CASSLAPSYEQYF. Written as DNA, the CDR3 is TGCGCCAGCAGCTTGGCCCCGTCCTACGAGCAGTACTTC. V and J are TRBV5-1 and TRBJ2-7; no reliable D call. The CDR3 is made up of 13 amino acids. Trimming left V 0 bases short and J 1 base short, with 5 bases between. The germline gives CDR1 SGHRS, CDR2 YFSETQ.

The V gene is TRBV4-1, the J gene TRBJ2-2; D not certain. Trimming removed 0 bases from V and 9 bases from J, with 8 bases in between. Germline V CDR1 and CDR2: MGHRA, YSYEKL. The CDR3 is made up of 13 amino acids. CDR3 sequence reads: CASSQELIRELFF. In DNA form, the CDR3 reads TGCGCCAGCAGCCAAGAATTAATTAGGGAGCTGTTTTTT.

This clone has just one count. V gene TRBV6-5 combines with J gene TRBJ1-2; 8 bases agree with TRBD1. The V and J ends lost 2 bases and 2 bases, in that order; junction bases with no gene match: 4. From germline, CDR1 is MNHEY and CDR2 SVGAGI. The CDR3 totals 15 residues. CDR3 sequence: CASSYGSGGNYGYTF. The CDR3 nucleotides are TGTGCCAGCAGTTACGGTTCAGGGGGCAACTATGGCTACACCTTC.

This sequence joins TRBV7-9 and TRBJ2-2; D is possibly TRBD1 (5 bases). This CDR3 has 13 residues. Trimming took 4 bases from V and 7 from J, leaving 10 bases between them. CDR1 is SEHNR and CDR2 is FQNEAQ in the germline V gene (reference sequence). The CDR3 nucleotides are TGTGCCAGCAGCTATAGGGGTTTCGGGGAGCTGTTTTTT. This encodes CASSYRGFGELFF. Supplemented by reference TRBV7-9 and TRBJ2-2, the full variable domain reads DTGVSQNPRHKITKRGQNVTFRCDPISEHNRLYWYRQTLGQGPEFLTYFQNEAQLEKSRLLSDRFSAERPKGSFSTLEIQRTEQGDSAMYLCASSYRGFGELFFGEGSRLTVL.

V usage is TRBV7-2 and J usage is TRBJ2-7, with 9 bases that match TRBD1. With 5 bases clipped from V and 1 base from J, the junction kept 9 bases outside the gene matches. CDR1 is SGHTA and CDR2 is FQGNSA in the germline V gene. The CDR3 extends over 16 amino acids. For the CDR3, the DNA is TGTGCCAGCAGCATGATCCAGGGACAGGGTTCCTACGAGCAGTACTTC. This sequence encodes CASSMIQGQGSYEQYF.

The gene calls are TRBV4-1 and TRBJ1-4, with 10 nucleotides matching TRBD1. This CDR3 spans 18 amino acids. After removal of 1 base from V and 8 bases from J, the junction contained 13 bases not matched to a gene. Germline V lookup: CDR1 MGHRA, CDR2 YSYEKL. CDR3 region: CASSQAFNPGTGEEKLFF. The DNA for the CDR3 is TGCGCCAGCAGCCAAGCTTTTAACCCGGGGACAGGGGAAGAAAAACTGTTTTTT.

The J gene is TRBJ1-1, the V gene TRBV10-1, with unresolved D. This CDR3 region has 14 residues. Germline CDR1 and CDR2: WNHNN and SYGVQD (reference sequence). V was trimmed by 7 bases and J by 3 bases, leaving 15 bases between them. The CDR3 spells CASMRGSGHTEAFF. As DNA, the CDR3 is TGCGCCAGCATGCGGGGATCTGGTCACACTGAAGCTTTCTTT.

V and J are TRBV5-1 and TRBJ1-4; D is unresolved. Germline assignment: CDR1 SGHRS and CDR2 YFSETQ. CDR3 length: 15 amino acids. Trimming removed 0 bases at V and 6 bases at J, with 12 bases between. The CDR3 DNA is TGCGCCAGCAGCTTGGGATTAGGGCGGGATGAAAAACTGTTTTTT. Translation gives CASSLGLGRDEKLFF.

In nucleotides, the CDR3 is TGTGCCAGCAGCTTTTCCCTCGACGAGCAGTACTTC. Amino acid sequence: CASSFSLDEQYF. V usage is TRBV11-3 and J usage is TRBJ2-7; D is unclear. This CDR3 spans 12 amino acids. V was trimmed by 3 bases and J by 5 bases, leaving 8 bases between them. Germline-derived CDR1 and CDR2 are SGHNT and YENEEA.

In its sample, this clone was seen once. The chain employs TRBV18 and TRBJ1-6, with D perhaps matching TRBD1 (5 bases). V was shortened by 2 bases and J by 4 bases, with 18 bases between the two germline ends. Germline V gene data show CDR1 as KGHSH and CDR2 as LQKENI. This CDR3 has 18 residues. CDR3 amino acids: CASSPRRGYSAYNSPLHF. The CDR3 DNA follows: TGTGCCAGCTCACCAAGGCGGGGCTACAGTGCTTATAATTCACCCCTCCACTTT.

The CDR3 region is CASSPNPLAGASFGYEQYF. CDR3 nucleotide sequence: TGCGCCAGCAGCCCTAACCCTCTAGCGGGGGCCTCCTTTGGCTACGAGCAGTACTTC. J is TRBJ2-7 and V is TRBV5-1, with TRBD2 matching 10 bases. This CDR3 region has 19 residues. J lost 3 bases, V lost 4 bases, and 19 bases had no gene match. Per the germline V gene, CDR1 is SGHRS and CDR2 is YFSETQ.

CDR3 protein: CATGTGDTGELFF. The CDR3 DNA sequence: TGTGCCACCGGGACAGGGGATACCGGGGAGCTGTTTTTT. The V gene is TRBV6-5, the J gene TRBJ2-2, with 10 bases fitting TRBD1. V dropped 10 bases and J dropped 5; count of bases not matched to a gene: 4. This CDR3 comprises 13 residues. CDR1 is MNHEY and CDR2 is SVGAGI in the germline V gene.

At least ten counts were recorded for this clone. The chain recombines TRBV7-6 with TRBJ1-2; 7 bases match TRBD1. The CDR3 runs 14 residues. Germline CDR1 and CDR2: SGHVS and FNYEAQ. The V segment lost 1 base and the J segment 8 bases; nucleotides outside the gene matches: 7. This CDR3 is CASSLDAGGQGYTF. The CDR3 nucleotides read TGTGCCAGCAGCTTAGATGCAGGGGGACAGGGCTACACCTTC.

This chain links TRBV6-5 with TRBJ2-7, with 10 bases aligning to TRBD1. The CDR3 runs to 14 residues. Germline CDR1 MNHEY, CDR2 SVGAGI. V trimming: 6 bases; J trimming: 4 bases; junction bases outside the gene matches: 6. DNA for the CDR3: TGTGCCAGCAGAACCGGGACAGGGGTGTACGAGCAGTACTTC. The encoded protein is CASRTGTGVYEQYF.

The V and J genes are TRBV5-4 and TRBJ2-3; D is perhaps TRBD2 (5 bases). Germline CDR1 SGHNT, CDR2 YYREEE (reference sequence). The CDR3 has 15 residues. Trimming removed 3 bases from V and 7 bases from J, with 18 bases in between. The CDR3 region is CASSSYSADGNTQYF. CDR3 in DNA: TGTGCCAGCAGCTCATATTCGGCCGACGGGAATACGCAGTATTTT.